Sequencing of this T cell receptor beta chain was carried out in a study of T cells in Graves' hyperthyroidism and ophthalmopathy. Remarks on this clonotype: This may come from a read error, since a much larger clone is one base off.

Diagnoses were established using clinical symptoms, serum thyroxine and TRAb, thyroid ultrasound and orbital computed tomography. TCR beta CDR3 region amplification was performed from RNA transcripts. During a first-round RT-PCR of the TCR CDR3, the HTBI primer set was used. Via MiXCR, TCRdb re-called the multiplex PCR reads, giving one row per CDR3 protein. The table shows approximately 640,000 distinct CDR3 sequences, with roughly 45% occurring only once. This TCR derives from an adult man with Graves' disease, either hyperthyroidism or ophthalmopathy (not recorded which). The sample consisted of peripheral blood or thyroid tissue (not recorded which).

Here the CDR3 DNA reads TGTGCCAGCAGCTTAGTGCCGCGGACAGGGCTGCAGTACTTC. Translating it yields CASSLVPRTGLQYF. The chain combines TRBV11-2 with TRBJ2-7; 8 nucleotides match TRBD1. With 1 base clipped from V and 9 bases from J, the junction kept 8 bases outside the gene matches. The CDR3 extends over 14 amino acids. CDR1 and CDR2 (germline): SGHAT, FQNNGV.